Listed below are T cell receptor beta chains from one sample, sequenced in a study of T cell changes during pregnancy in multiple sclerosis. Some clones are missing from TCRdb's copy, which holds only in-frame ones; the method was immunoSEQ multiplex PCR. This sample has roughly 75,000 clones, with about 88% found just once. Material: peripheral blood, obtained before pregnancy. The receptor set was obtained from a female donor with multiple sclerosis, enrolled in a pregnancy study. The conserved cysteine and the conserved F or W are not part of the CDR3 here.

V gene: TRBV7-8
J gene: TRBJ2-1
CDR3 protein: ASSLSYQGFRSSYNEQF

V gene: TRBV6-1
J gene: TRBJ2-3
CDR3 protein: ASSEVWTGITDTQY

V gene: TRBV28
J gene: TRBJ1-6
CDR3 protein: ASSLTGIYNSPLH

V gene: TRBV7-2
J gene: TRBJ2-3
CDR3 protein: ASSTRQTDTQY

V gene: TRBV5-6
J gene: TRBJ2-1
CDR3 protein: ASSLSGGAGEQF

V gene: TRBV28
J gene: TRBJ2-1
CDR3 protein: ASSRTLGREQF

V gene: TRBV5-1
J gene: TRBJ2-3
CDR3 protein: ASSTGTSGGNTDTQY

V gene: TRBV19
J gene: TRBJ1-6
CDR3 protein: ASRDRGLSPLH

V gene: TRBV27
J gene: TRBJ2-7
CDR3 protein: ASSRQPPYEQY

V gene: TRBV19
J gene: TRBJ2-5
CDR3 protein: ASSIGRQGETQY

V gene: TRBV9
J gene: TRBJ1-3
CDR3 protein: ASSVGGLGNTIY

V gene: TRBV7-2
J gene: TRBJ2-2
CDR3 protein: ASTPTRGYTGELF

V gene: TRBV5-6
J gene: TRBJ2-1
CDR3 protein: ASSLGATNEQF

V gene: TRBV5-1
J gene: TRBJ2-2
CDR3 protein: ASSSGQGMTGELF

V gene: TRBV7-9
J gene: TRBJ1-6
CDR3 protein: ASSQGSYSYNSPLH

V gene: TRBV7-6
J gene: TRBJ2-1
CDR3 protein: ASSLGVQRGGYNEQF

V gene: TRBV9
J gene: TRBJ1-2
CDR3 protein: ASSVAGGYGYT